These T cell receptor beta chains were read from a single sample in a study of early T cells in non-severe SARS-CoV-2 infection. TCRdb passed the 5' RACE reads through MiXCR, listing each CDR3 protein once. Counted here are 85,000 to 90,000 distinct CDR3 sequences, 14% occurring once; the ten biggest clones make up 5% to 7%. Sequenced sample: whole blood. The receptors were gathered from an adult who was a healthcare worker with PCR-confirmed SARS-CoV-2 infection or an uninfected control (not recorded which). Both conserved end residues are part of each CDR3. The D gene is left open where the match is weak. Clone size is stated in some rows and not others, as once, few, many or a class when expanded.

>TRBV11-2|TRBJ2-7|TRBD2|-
TGTGCCAGCAGCTTAAACCCGACTAGCGGGGGATACGAGCAGTACTTC
CASSLNPTSGGYEQYF
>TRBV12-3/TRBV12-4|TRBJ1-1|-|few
TGTGCCAGCAGTTTAGGCTTAGGGCGTAGCACTGAAGCTTTCTTT
CASSLGLGRSTEAFF
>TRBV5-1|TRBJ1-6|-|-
TGCGCCAGCAGCTTGTACAGTGCCTATTCACCCCTCCACTTT
CASSLYSAYSPLHF
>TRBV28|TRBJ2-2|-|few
TGTGCCAGCGTGCGGGGGAACACCGGGGAGCTGTTTTTT
CASVRGNTGELFF
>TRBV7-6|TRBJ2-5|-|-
TGTGCCAGCAGCTTGGTTTGGGCGGAGACCCAGTACTTC
CASSLVWAETQYF
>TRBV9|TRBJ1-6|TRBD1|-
TGTGCCAGCAGCGTAGGCACAGGGGGTTCACCCCTCCACTTT
CASSVGTGGSPLHF
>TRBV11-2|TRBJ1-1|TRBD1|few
TGTGCCAGCACCTCATACAGGGGACCATCTCGGAACACTGAAGCTTTCTTT
CASTSYRGPSRNTEAFF
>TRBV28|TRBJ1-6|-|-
TGTGCCAACCAATCCATTACAGGGTCGGAATCACCCCTCCACTTT
CANQSITGSESPLHF
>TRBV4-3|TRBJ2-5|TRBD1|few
TGCGCCAGCAGCCAAGGAGACAGGGACGAGGAGACCCAGTACTTC
CASSQGDRDEETQYF
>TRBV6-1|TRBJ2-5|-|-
TGTGCCAGCAGTGAGTCTAGCTTCATCCAAGAGACCCAGTACTTC
CASSESSFIQETQYF
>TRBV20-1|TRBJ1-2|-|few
TGCAGTGCAAGCCAGAGGGATAACTATGGCTACACCTTC
CSASQRDNYGYTF
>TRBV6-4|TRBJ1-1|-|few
TGTGCCAGCGCGACAGAGACGAACACTGAAGCTTTCTTT
CASATETNTEAFF
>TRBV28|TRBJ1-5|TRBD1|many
TGTGCCAGCGCCGCGCGGTGGACAGGGGTCCAGCCCCAGCATTTT
CASAARWTGVQPQHF
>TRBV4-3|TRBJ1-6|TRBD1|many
TGCGCCAGCAGCCGAGAACAGGGGAATAATTCACCCCTCCACTTT
CASSREQGNNSPLHF
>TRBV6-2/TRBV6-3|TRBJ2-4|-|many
TGTGCCAGCAGTTACTCCAGGTTCCTGGCCAAAAACATTCAGTACTTC
CASSYSRFLAKNIQYF
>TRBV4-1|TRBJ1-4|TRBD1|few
TGCGCCAGCAGCTTGAGGGGGCCGTATGAAAAACTGTTTTTT
CASSLRGPYEKLFF
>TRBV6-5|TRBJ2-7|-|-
TGTGCCAGCAGTTACTTTGGACAGTCGAGCTCCTACGAGCAGTACTTC
CASSYFGQSSSYEQYF
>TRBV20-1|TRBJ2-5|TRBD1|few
TGCAGTGCTAGGGAGACAGGGTCAGAGACCCAGTACTTC
CSARETGSETQYF
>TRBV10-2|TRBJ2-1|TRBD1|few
TGCGCCAGCAGTGACCCGGGACAGCAAGCTTACAATGAGCAGTTCTTC
CASSDPGQQAYNEQFF
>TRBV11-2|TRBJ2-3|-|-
TGTGCCAGCAGTGGAGGGGTAGGAAATACGCAGTATTTT
CASSGGVGNTQYF
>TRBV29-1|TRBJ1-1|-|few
TGCAGCGTTGTAGCAGGGTTAAACACTGAAGCTTTCTTT
CSVVAGLNTEAFF
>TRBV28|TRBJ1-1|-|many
TGTGCCAGCAGTTTATCCGCGACTCTGGTGAACACTGAAGCTTTCTTT
CASSLSATLVNTEAFF
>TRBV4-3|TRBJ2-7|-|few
TGCGCCAGCAGCGTAGCACAGGGCTACGAGCAGTACTTC
CASSVAQGYEQYF